Listed below are T cell receptor beta chains from one sample, sequenced in a study of blood T cell repertoires in COVID-19. Clones were sequenced by immunoSEQ multiplex PCR, and TCRdb holds only the in-frame ones, with some missing. This sample has hundreds of thousands of clones, with under 90% found just once. Sequenced input: PBMCs or T cells enriched from blood (not recorded which). These receptors were collected from a woman aged 25 to 39 who had recovered from COVID-19. The CDR3 runs from the conserved cysteine through the conserved F or W. Fields, in order: V gene, D gene, clone size, J gene, CDR3 protein, CDR3 DNA. D genes are given only for firm matches. Clone size is not always given. Where it is, it says once, few, many or a class for expanded clones.

V gene: TRBV15; D gene: -; clone size: -; J gene: TRBJ1-5; CDR3 protein: CATSRSGSYGNQPQHF; CDR3 DNA: TGTGCCACCAGCAGATCAGGGTCTTATGGCAATCAGCCCCAGCATTTT
V gene: TRBV28; D gene: TRBD1; clone size: -; J gene: TRBJ2-6; CDR3 protein: CASSSPETGGTGANVLTF; CDR3 DNA: TGTGCCAGCAGTTCCCCCGAGACAGGGGGCACTGGGGCCAACGTCCTGACTTTC
V gene: TRBV5-1; D gene: -; clone size: -; J gene: TRBJ2-1; CDR3 protein: CASSIVSQWAGTYNEQFF; CDR3 DNA: TGCGCCAGCAGCATAGTTAGTCAGTGGGCGGGAACCTACAATGAGCAGTTCTTC
V gene: TRBV4-1; D gene: -; clone size: -; J gene: TRBJ2-3; CDR3 protein: CASSQDLDTQYF; CDR3 DNA: TGCGCCAGCAGCCAAGACCTTGATACGCAGTATTTT
V gene: TRBV12-3/TRBV12-4; D gene: -; clone size: -; J gene: TRBJ1-1; CDR3 protein: CASSLRFSEAFF; CDR3 DNA: TGTGCCAGCAGCCTCCGTTTCTCTGAAGCTTTCTTT
V gene: TRBV5-4; D gene: TRBD1; clone size: -; J gene: TRBJ1-2; CDR3 protein: CASSSDRVPLGGYTF; CDR3 DNA: TGTGCCAGCAGCTCAGACAGGGTCCCGCTAGGTGGCTACACCTTC
V gene: TRBV27; D gene: TRBD2; clone size: -; J gene: TRBJ2-7; CDR3 protein: CASSFLGTSGVYEQYF; CDR3 DNA: TGTGCCAGCAGTTTCCTCGGGACTAGCGGGGTCTACGAGCAGTACTTC
V gene: TRBV6-5; D gene: -; clone size: -; J gene: TRBJ1-5; CDR3 protein: CASTVSGGIQPQHF; CDR3 DNA: TGTGCCAGCACCGTGAGCGGGGGGATTCAGCCCCAGCATTTT
V gene: TRBV10-2; D gene: TRBD1; clone size: -; J gene: TRBJ1-6; CDR3 protein: CASGTGPNSPLHF; CDR3 DNA: TGCGCCAGTGGGACAGGGCCTAATTCACCCCTCCACTTT
V gene: TRBV28; D gene: TRBD2; clone size: -; J gene: TRBJ2-5; CDR3 protein: CASSWGGSPPIETQYF; CDR3 DNA: TGTGCCAGCAGTTGGGGGGGGAGCCCCCCAATAGAGACCCAGTACTTC
V gene: TRBV2; D gene: -; clone size: few; J gene: TRBJ1-4; CDR3 protein: CASTWQNEKLFF; CDR3 DNA: TGTGCCAGCACCTGGCAGAATGAAAAACTGTTTTTT
V gene: TRBV5-1; D gene: TRBD1; clone size: -; J gene: TRBJ1-4; CDR3 protein: CASSLAGQGVVGEKLFF; CDR3 DNA: TGCGCCAGCAGCTTGGCGGGACAGGGCGTTGTAGGAGAAAAACTGTTTTTT
V gene: TRBV12-2; D gene: -; clone size: -; J gene: TRBJ2-2; CDR3 protein: CASRPIRGRGRAGELFF; CDR3 DNA: TGTGCAAGTCGGCCCATTCGGGGCAGGGGGCGCGCCGGGGAGCTGTTTTTT
V gene: TRBV15; D gene: -; clone size: -; J gene: TRBJ1-2; CDR3 protein: CATSRGGQGPNYGYTF; CDR3 DNA: TGTGCCACCAGCAGGGGGGGGCAGGGGCCTAACTATGGCTACACCTTC
V gene: TRBV10-3; D gene: -; clone size: few; J gene: TRBJ2-5; CDR3 protein: CAIRDRSPQETQYF; CDR3 DNA: TGTGCCATCAGGGACAGATCCCCTCAAGAGACCCAGTACTTC
V gene: TRBV28; D gene: -; clone size: -; J gene: TRBJ2-1; CDR3 protein: CASSLFRVEDNEQFF; CDR3 DNA: TGTGCCAGCAGTTTGTTCAGGGTTGAGGACAATGAGCAGTTCTTC
V gene: TRBV18; D gene: -; clone size: -; J gene: TRBJ1-2; CDR3 protein: CASSPGAGYRNGYTF; CDR3 DNA: TGTGCCAGCTCACCAGGGGCAGGGTATCGTAATGGCTACACCTTC
V gene: TRBV7-2; D gene: TRBD2; clone size: -; J gene: TRBJ2-5; CDR3 protein: CASSSWTSGALIETQYF; CDR3 DNA: TGTGCCAGCAGCTCATGGACTAGCGGGGCCTTAATAGAGACCCAGTACTTC
V gene: TRBV27; D gene: TRBD2; clone size: -; J gene: TRBJ2-5; CDR3 protein: CASWSAGEETQYF; CDR3 DNA: TGTGCCAGCTGGTCAGCGGGGGAGGAGACCCAGTACTTC
V gene: TRBV27; D gene: -; clone size: -; J gene: TRBJ1-5; CDR3 protein: CASSLPQGTQPQHF; CDR3 DNA: TGTGCCAGCAGTTTACCCCAGGGGACTCAGCCCCAGCATTTT
V gene: TRBV18; D gene: TRBD2; clone size: -; J gene: TRBJ2-3; CDR3 protein: CASRTSGSTDTQYF; CDR3 DNA: TGTGCCAGTCGGACTAGCGGGAGCACAGATACGCAGTATTTT
V gene: TRBV11-2; D gene: -; clone size: -; J gene: TRBJ1-6; CDR3 protein: CASSLEQNSPLHF; CDR3 DNA: TGTGCCAGCAGCTTAGAACAGAATTCACCCCTCCACTTT